These T cell receptor beta chains were read from a single sample in a study of blood T cell repertoires in COVID-19. Measured with immunoSEQ multiplex PCR; TCRdb has only the in-frame clones, and not every one. The sample includes approximately 350,000 clones, over 80% seen only once; the top ten take around 5%. Sample: PBMCs or T cells enriched from blood (not recorded which). The receptors here all came from a woman between 50 and 59 years old who had recovered from COVID-19. Both conserved end residues are part of each CDR3. Each record gives: D gene, V gene, clone size, J gene, CDR3 DNA, CDR3 protein. D genes are given only for firm matches. A row's size may be missing; if present it is once, few, many or a size class.

d_call: TRBD1
v_call: TRBV11-2
clone_size: NA
j_call: TRBJ1-2
cdr3_nt: TGTGCCAGCAGCTTCTCCCGGGACAGGGGTGGTGGCTACACCTTC
cdr3_aa: CASSFSRDRGGGYTF

d_call: TRBD1
v_call: TRBV18
clone_size: few
j_call: TRBJ1-2
cdr3_nt: TGTGCCAGCTCACCACCAATGACAGGGGGCGAATACACCTTC
cdr3_aa: CASSPPMTGGEYTF

d_call: TRBD1
v_call: TRBV5-6
clone_size: NA
j_call: TRBJ1-2
cdr3_nt: TGTGCCAGCAGCTTGGACTTCTCCTTGGGGACAGTGGATGGCTACACCTTC
cdr3_aa: CASSLDFSLGTVDGYTF

d_call: TRBD1
v_call: TRBV3-1/TRBV3-2
clone_size: once
j_call: TRBJ1-2
cdr3_nt: TGTGCCAGCAGCCAAATCGGGACAGACAATGGCTACACCTTC
cdr3_aa: CASSQIGTDNGYTF

d_call: NA
v_call: TRBV6-5
clone_size: NA
j_call: TRBJ1-5
cdr3_nt: TGTGCCAGCAGGGACAGAATTGGACAGCCCCAGCATTTT
cdr3_aa: CASRDRIGQPQHF

d_call: TRBD2
v_call: TRBV11-3
clone_size: NA
j_call: TRBJ2-1
cdr3_nt: TGTGCCAGCAGTCCGACCGGGACTAGTCCACGCGGGGAGCAGTTCTTC
cdr3_aa: CASSPTGTSPRGEQFF

d_call: NA
v_call: TRBV19
clone_size: NA
j_call: TRBJ1-1
cdr3_nt: TGTGCCAGTAATGACAGGATGAACACTGAAGCTTTCTTT
cdr3_aa: CASNDRMNTEAFF

d_call: TRBD1
v_call: TRBV7-2
clone_size: once
j_call: TRBJ2-1
cdr3_nt: TGTGCCAGCAGCTTCCCGGGACAGGGGAGTAATGAGCAGTTCTTC
cdr3_aa: CASSFPGQGSNEQFF

d_call: NA
v_call: TRBV7-2
clone_size: NA
j_call: TRBJ1-4
cdr3_nt: TGTGCCAGCAGCTACAGACGGACAGCTGAAAAACTGTTTTTT
cdr3_aa: CASSYRRTAEKLFF

d_call: NA
v_call: TRBV19
clone_size: NA
j_call: TRBJ1-4
cdr3_nt: TGTGCCAGTAGTATTACACCCGCGGACAGAACTTATGAAAAACTGTTTTTT
cdr3_aa: CASSITPADRTYEKLFF

d_call: NA
v_call: TRBV6-6
clone_size: NA
j_call: TRBJ1-1
cdr3_nt: TGTGCCAGAACCCTCCGGGAACGCGCTTTCTTT
cdr3_aa: CARTLRERAFF

d_call: NA
v_call: TRBV19
clone_size: NA
j_call: TRBJ2-1
cdr3_nt: TGTGCCAGTAGTATGAGGGACAATGAGCAGTTCTTC
cdr3_aa: CASSMRDNEQFF

d_call: NA
v_call: TRBV5-1
clone_size: NA
j_call: TRBJ1-1
cdr3_nt: TGCGCCAGCAGCTTGGGCCCCGGGACTAACACTGAAGCTTTCTTT
cdr3_aa: CASSLGPGTNTEAFF

d_call: TRBD2
v_call: TRBV5-1
clone_size: NA
j_call: TRBJ2-2
cdr3_nt: TGCGCCTCCCTGCTCGGCCCTTTATCTTTGGGGACTAAGAACACCGGGGAGCTGTTTTTT
cdr3_aa: CASLLGPLSLGTKNTGELFF

d_call: TRBD1
v_call: TRBV6-2/TRBV6-3
clone_size: NA
j_call: TRBJ2-7
cdr3_nt: TGTGCCAGCAGTTACACGATAGGGGACAGGGGCTACGAGCAGTACTTC
cdr3_aa: CASSYTIGDRGYEQYF

d_call: NA
v_call: TRBV5-1
clone_size: NA
j_call: TRBJ2-5
cdr3_nt: TGCGCCAGCAGCTTGGGAGGGTCCGAGACCCAGTACTTC
cdr3_aa: CASSLGGSETQYF

d_call: TRBD1
v_call: TRBV18
clone_size: NA
j_call: TRBJ1-5
cdr3_nt: TGTGCCAGCTCACAGGACAGGACTAATCAGCCCCAGCATTTT
cdr3_aa: CASSQDRTNQPQHF

d_call: NA
v_call: TRBV24-1
clone_size: NA
j_call: TRBJ2-5
cdr3_nt: TGTGCCACCAGTGACCTGGGGACACCAGAGACCCAGTACTTC
cdr3_aa: CATSDLGTPETQYF

d_call: TRBD1
v_call: TRBV6-5
clone_size: NA
j_call: TRBJ1-1
cdr3_nt: TGTGCCAGCAGCCCCCGGGACAGGGGGAACACTGAAGCTTTCTTT
cdr3_aa: CASSPRDRGNTEAFF

d_call: NA
v_call: TRBV4-1
clone_size: few
j_call: TRBJ1-2
cdr3_nt: TGCGCCAGCAGCCAAGACAGTTCTAACTATGGCTACACCTTC
cdr3_aa: CASSQDSSNYGYTF

d_call: TRBD1
v_call: TRBV18
clone_size: NA
j_call: TRBJ1-3
cdr3_nt: TGTGCCAGCTCACCCCAGGGACAGGGGCTTGGAAACACCATATATTTT
cdr3_aa: CASSPQGQGLGNTIYF

d_call: TRBD1
v_call: TRBV4-3
clone_size: NA
j_call: TRBJ2-1
cdr3_nt: TGCGCCAGCAGCCAAGAAAGGACAGGGTACAATGAGCAGTTCTTC
cdr3_aa: CASSQERTGYNEQFF

d_call: NA
v_call: TRBV7-9
clone_size: NA
j_call: TRBJ1-6
cdr3_nt: TGTGCCAGCAGCTTAAATGCAGGGGCCAATTCACCCCTCCACTTT
cdr3_aa: CASSLNAGANSPLHF

d_call: NA
v_call: TRBV6-5
clone_size: NA
j_call: TRBJ2-1
cdr3_nt: TGTGCCAGCAGTTACTTTCCCTCTTTAGACAATGAGCAGTTCTTC
cdr3_aa: CASSYFPSLDNEQFF

d_call: TRBD1
v_call: TRBV25-1
clone_size: NA
j_call: TRBJ1-6
cdr3_nt: TGTGCCAGCAGTGAAACCAGGGGGGATAATTCACCCCTCCACTTT
cdr3_aa: CASSETRGDNSPLHF

d_call: NA
v_call: TRBV27
clone_size: NA
j_call: TRBJ1-6
cdr3_nt: TGTGCCAGCAGTTCGACGACAGGTTTAGGATCACCCCTCCACTTT
cdr3_aa: CASSSTTGLGSPLHF

d_call: NA
v_call: TRBV12-3/TRBV12-4
clone_size: NA
j_call: TRBJ2-4
cdr3_nt: TGTGCCAGCACCCTAAATCGTGTGGTTCAGTACTTC
cdr3_aa: CASTLNRVVQYF

d_call: NA
v_call: TRBV4-1
clone_size: NA
j_call: TRBJ2-7
cdr3_nt: TGCGCCAGCAGCCAACCCGGTATCGAGCAGTACTTC
cdr3_aa: CASSQPGIEQYF

d_call: TRBD1
v_call: TRBV6-1
clone_size: NA
j_call: TRBJ1-2
cdr3_nt: TGTGCCAGCAGTGATCCCGGGACAGCTCTCCGAGGGGGCTACACCTTC
cdr3_aa: CASSDPGTALRGGYTF

d_call: NA
v_call: TRBV12-3/TRBV12-4
clone_size: NA
j_call: TRBJ1-1
cdr3_nt: TGTGCCAGCACCTTTACAGCAACTGAAGCTTTCTTT
cdr3_aa: CASTFTATEAFF

d_call: NA
v_call: TRBV30
clone_size: NA
j_call: TRBJ1-1
cdr3_nt: TGTGCCTGGACCCCCGGGGGGGCCACTGAAGCTTTCTTT
cdr3_aa: CAWTPGGATEAFF

d_call: NA
v_call: TRBV5-6
clone_size: NA
j_call: TRBJ1-1
cdr3_nt: TGTGCCAGCAGCTGGCCGGGGGGTTCGTCTGAAGCTTTCTTT
cdr3_aa: CASSWPGGSSEAFF

d_call: NA
v_call: TRBV27
clone_size: NA
j_call: TRBJ1-1
cdr3_nt: TGTGCCAGCAGTTTATCAGGGGTGAACACTGAAGCTTTCTTT
cdr3_aa: CASSLSGVNTEAFF

d_call: NA
v_call: TRBV7-9
clone_size: NA
j_call: TRBJ1-4
cdr3_nt: TGTGCCAGCAGCTTGAGCTCAACTAATGAAAAACTGTTTTTT
cdr3_aa: CASSLSSTNEKLFF

d_call: NA
v_call: TRBV27
clone_size: NA
j_call: TRBJ1-2
cdr3_nt: TGTGCCAGCAGTTTCAATATAGGGATGGGGGGTAGTTTCAGCTACACCTTC
cdr3_aa: CASSFNIGMGGSFSYTF

d_call: NA
v_call: TRBV21-1
clone_size: NA
j_call: TRBJ2-7
cdr3_nt: TGTGCCAGCAGCAAAGATCGCAGCTCCTACGAGCAGTACTTC
cdr3_aa: CASSKDRSSYEQYF

d_call: TRBD2
v_call: TRBV7-3
clone_size: NA
j_call: TRBJ2-1
cdr3_nt: TGTGCCAGCAGCTCAGCGGGGGGGCCTACTGAGCAGTTCTTC
cdr3_aa: CASSSAGGPTEQFF

d_call: NA
v_call: TRBV2
clone_size: NA
j_call: TRBJ2-2
cdr3_nt: TGTGCCAGCAGTGTCCACTACACCGGGGAGCTGTTTTTT
cdr3_aa: CASSVHYTGELFF

d_call: NA
v_call: TRBV18
clone_size: NA
j_call: TRBJ1-2
cdr3_nt: TGTGCCAGCTCACCACGGCCTCCCTATGGCTACACCTTC
cdr3_aa: CASSPRPPYGYTF

d_call: NA
v_call: TRBV7-2
clone_size: NA
j_call: TRBJ1-1
cdr3_nt: TGTGCCAGCAGCCCCGGCGGTAGGGGCTGGGCTTTCTTT
cdr3_aa: CASSPGGRGWAFF

d_call: TRBD2
v_call: TRBV5-8
clone_size: NA
j_call: TRBJ2-1
cdr3_nt: TGTGCCAGCAGCGGACGAGGGACTAGCGGACGGTACAATGAGCAGTTCTTC
cdr3_aa: CASSGRGTSGRYNEQFF

d_call: NA
v_call: TRBV6-5
clone_size: NA
j_call: TRBJ1-2
cdr3_nt: TGTGCCAGCAGCCGACATGGGTCGGAGGCGGGAGGCTACACCTTC
cdr3_aa: CASSRHGSEAGGYTF

d_call: TRBD1
v_call: TRBV4-1
clone_size: NA
j_call: TRBJ2-7
cdr3_nt: TGCGCCAGCAGCTCAGGGACAGGGGCCGTCTACGAGCAGTACTTC
cdr3_aa: CASSSGTGAVYEQYF

d_call: NA
v_call: TRBV5-1
clone_size: NA
j_call: TRBJ2-3
cdr3_nt: TGCGCCAGCAGCTCGGACAACACAGATACGCAGTATTTT
cdr3_aa: CASSSDNTDTQYF

d_call: TRBD2
v_call: TRBV4-2
clone_size: NA
j_call: TRBJ2-7
cdr3_nt: TGTGCCAGCAGCCAAGAGACTAGGCTAGCGGGCATATACGAGCAGTACTTC
cdr3_aa: CASSQETRLAGIYEQYF

d_call: TRBD1
v_call: TRBV18
clone_size: NA
j_call: TRBJ2-7
cdr3_nt: TGTGCCAGCTCACCACTCCCGGGACAGGGCTACGAGCAGTACTTC
cdr3_aa: CASSPLPGQGYEQYF

d_call: NA
v_call: TRBV30
clone_size: NA
j_call: TRBJ1-5
cdr3_nt: TGTGCCTGGAGTGTAGCAGGGAGCAATCAGCCCCAGCATTTT
cdr3_aa: CAWSVAGSNQPQHF

d_call: NA
v_call: TRBV5-4
clone_size: NA
j_call: TRBJ1-2
cdr3_nt: TGTGCCAGCAGCTTGGAGAGGCAGAGTCATGGCTACACCTTC
cdr3_aa: CASSLERQSHGYTF

d_call: NA
v_call: TRBV28
clone_size: NA
j_call: TRBJ1-1
cdr3_nt: TGTGCCAGCAGTTTAGGTCCAGGGGTGACTGAAGCTTTCTTT
cdr3_aa: CASSLGPGVTEAFF